The 10 T cell receptor beta chains listed next were all sequenced from one sample in a study of HIV-infected patients and healthy controls. No cell fractionation was done, so the repertoire covers all unsorted peripheral blood T cells. Around 450 ng RNA was reverse transcribed with alpha and beta constant-region primers. Separate chain-specific third strand synthesis with multiplexing indices produced the alpha and beta libraries. TCRdb re-called the 5' RACE reads with MiXCR, one entry per CDR3 protein. The data contain about 18,000 distinct CDR3 sequences, about 12% of them singletons. The sequencing input was blood. These receptors all stem from an adult in good health.

This clonotype was seen ten or more times. The chain has TRBV6-2 or TRBV6-3 and TRBJ2-5, with 8 positions matching TRBD2. The V gene end was trimmed by 5 bases and the J gene end by 1 base; junction bases not matched to a gene: 6. CDR3 length: 15 amino acids. The germline CDR1 and CDR2 sequences are MNHEY and SVGEGT. CDR3 protein: CASSRLARAQETQYF. CDR3 DNA sequence: TGTGCCAGCAGTCGACTAGCGAGGGCCCAAGAGACCCAGTACTTC.

This clonotype was counted ten times or more. The gene calls are TRBV14 and TRBJ2-7, with D unclear. Germline V gene data show CDR1 as SGHDN and CDR2 as FVKESK. This CDR3 spans 14 amino acids. V was trimmed by 1 base and J by 2 bases, leaving 9 bases between them. The CDR3 DNA reads TGTGCCAGCAGCCAAGGCCGGGCAACCTACGAGCAGTACTTC. Residues: CASSQGRATYEQYF.

This clonotype occurred a few times. This chain connects TRBV7-3 to TRBJ2-4, with D possibly being TRBD2 (6 bases). Germline values: CDR1 SGHTA, CDR2 FQGTGA. V gave up 5 bases and J gave up 6 bases, with 17 bases separating them. The CDR3 runs to 15 residues. The CDR3 sequence is CASSPNPGLINIQYF. DNA for the CDR3: TGTGCCAGCAGCCCCAACCCTGGACTAATAAACATTCAGTACTTC. Looking up the rest from reference TRBV7-3 and TRBJ2-4 gives the full variable domain: GAGVSQTPSNKVTEKGKYVELRCDPISGHTALYWYRQSLGQGPEFLIYFQGTGAADDSGLPNDRFFAVRPEGSVSTLKIQRTERGDSAVYLCASSPNPGLINIQYFGAGTRLSVL.

This clonotype has just a few counts. The chain has TRBV20-1 and TRBJ2-2; the match to TRBD1 covers 8 bases. V shed 0 bases and J 4 bases; nucleotides not matched to a gene: 10. The CDR3 is 17 amino acids. Germline V CDR1 and CDR2: DFQATT, SNEGSKA (reference sequence). DNA for the CDR3: TGCAGTGCTAGAGAGTTCCGGACAGGGAGTATCACCGGGGAGCTGTTTTTT. It codes for CSAREFRTGSITGELFF.

Ten or more counts support this clonotype. V and J are TRBV9 and TRBJ1-6; 10 bases match TRBD1. Per the germline V gene, CDR1 is SGDLS and CDR2 is YYNGEE. The CDR3 sequence is 18 residues long. The trim removed 3 bases at V and 7 bases at J, leaving 13 bases unmatched. The DNA for the CDR3 is TGTGCCAGCAGCGCTTTTGGTTCACCGGGACAGGGGAATTCACCCCTCCACTTT. Translating it yields CASSAFGSPGQGNSPLHF.

A remark on this clonotype: This may be a read error, as it is one base from a much larger clone. This CDR3 is missing its conserved last phenylalanine or tryptophan, likely due to a read error. CDR3 sequence: CASSLAGTGTEAFL. The CDR3, as DNA: TGCGCCAGCAGCTTGGCCGGGACCGGCACTGAAGCTTTCCTT. The chain couples TRBV5-1 to TRBJ1-1, with D possibly matching TRBD1 (5 bases). The germline CDR1 and CDR2 sequences are SGHRS and YFSETQ. V gave up 0 bases and J gave up 4 bases, with 10 bases separating them. The CDR3 is 14 residues long.

This clonotype is medium-sized in the sample. The rearrangement joins TRBV2 to TRBJ2-7, with D possibly TRBD2 on 7 matching bases. CDR3 length: 13 residues. Germline CDR1 is SNHLY and CDR2 is FYNNEI. The CDR3 sequence: CARGRGATYEQYF. The CDR3 DNA follows: TGTGCGAGGGGACGGGGGGCCACCTACGAGCAGTACTTC.

This clonotype is medium-sized. The chain is built from TRBV28 and TRBJ1-3; the D is unclear. Germline CDR1 reads MDHEN; CDR2 reads SYDVKM. This CDR3 contains 14 residues. Trimming left V 6 bases short and J 3 bases short, with 12 bases between. Here the CDR3 reads CASRSGRFGNTIYF. In DNA form, the CDR3 reads TGTGCCAGCAGGTCCGGACGGTTTGGAAACACCATATATTTT.

This chain joins TRBV28 and TRBJ1-4, with unresolved D. The CDR3 runs to 17 residues. V was trimmed by 5 bases and J by 1 base, leaving 17 bases between them. From germline, CDR1 is MDHEN and CDR2 SYDVKM. CDR3 loop: CASSPQILRRTNEKLFF. Written as DNA, the CDR3 is TGTGCCAGCAGTCCGCAAATACTTCGTAGAACTAATGAAAAACTGTTTTTT.

This chain joins TRBV4-1 and TRBJ1-1, with TRBD1 as a possible D gene (5 bases). There are 14 residues in the CDR3. CDR1 MGHRA and CDR2 YSYEKL come from the germline V gene. V gave up 1 base and J gave up 1 base, with 7 bases separating them. CDR3 in amino acids: CASSQGQPNTEAFF. In nucleotides, the CDR3 is TGCGCCAGCAGCCAAGGACAGCCGAACACTGAAGCTTTCTTT.